The sequence of this T cell receptor beta chain was determined in a study of identical twins. Study-wide findings and caveats: Weaker excess twin sharing was observed in beta out-of-frame sequences.

V was cut by 10 bases and J by 0 bases, with 12 bases left in between. CDR3 length: 13 residues. Germline V gene sequence: CDR1 MNHNS, CDR2 SASEGT. Healthy Caucasians provided all donations. This clonotype was seen just once. Antigen: not known. Template switching, a step in the protocol, added a universal primer site, and cDNA carried unique molecular identifiers. TCRdb re-called the 5' RACE reads through MiXCR, storing one row per CDR3 protein. The data contain a few hundred thousand distinct CDR3 sequences, roughly 10% of them singletons. In addition, the sample was reused for a study of yellow fever vaccine responses in identical twins.

The clonotype comes from a woman between 18 and 30 years old in good health. The chain carries TRBV6-1 and TRBJ1-1, with D unclear. The source material was CD8+ T cells sorted from blood. The CDR3 DNA reads as TGTGCCACCACGCAGTACATGAACACTGAAGCTTTCTTT. This codes for CATTQYMNTEAFF.